This T cell receptor (beta chain) was identified in a study of T cells in Graves' hyperthyroidism and ophthalmopathy. As for the study in general: Peripheral blood draws took place at initial diagnosis, ahead of any treatment.

What was amplified from RNA transcripts were TCR beta CDR3 regions. HTBI primers were employed in a first-round RT-PCR of the TCR CDR3. Each CDR3 protein is one row after TCRdb ran MiXCR on the multiplex PCR reads. The sample yields hundreds of thousands of distinct CDR3 sequences, about 15% seen once. Graves' hyperthyroidism was deemed stable absent ophthalmopathy progression within 18 months. This clonotype was counted ten times or more. Sequences were obtained from blood. The TCR comes from a woman between 18 and 30 years old with Graves' hyperthyroidism.

The CDR3 DNA reads as TGTGCCAGCAGACTAGCGGGAGCAACAGATACGCAGTATTTT. This encodes CASRLAGATDTQYF. This chain uses TRBV6-1 with TRBJ2-3; TRBD2 agrees at 11 bases. The CDR3 has 14 amino acids. J lost 3 bases, V lost 6 bases, and 2 bases had no gene match. Germline V gene data show CDR1 as MNHNS and CDR2 as SASEGT.